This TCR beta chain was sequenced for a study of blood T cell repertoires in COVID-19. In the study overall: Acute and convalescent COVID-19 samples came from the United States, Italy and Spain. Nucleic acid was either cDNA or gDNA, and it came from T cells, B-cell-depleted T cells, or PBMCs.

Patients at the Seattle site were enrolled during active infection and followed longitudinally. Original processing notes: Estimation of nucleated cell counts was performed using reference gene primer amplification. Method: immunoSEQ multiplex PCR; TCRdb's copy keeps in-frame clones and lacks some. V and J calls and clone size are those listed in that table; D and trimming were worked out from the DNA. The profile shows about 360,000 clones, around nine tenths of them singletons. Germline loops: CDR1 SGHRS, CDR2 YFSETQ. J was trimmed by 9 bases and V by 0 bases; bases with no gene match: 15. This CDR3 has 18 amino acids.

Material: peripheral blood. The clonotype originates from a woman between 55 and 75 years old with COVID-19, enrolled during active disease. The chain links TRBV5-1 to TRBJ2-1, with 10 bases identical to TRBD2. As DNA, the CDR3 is TGCGCCAGCAGCTTGGCGGTCCTAACTAGCGGGGTCGTGGGTGAGCAGTTCTTC. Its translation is CASSLAVLTSGVVGEQFF.